A selection of T cell receptor beta chains follows, all from one sample in a study of blood T cell repertoires in COVID-19. Repertoires were generated with immunoSEQ multiplex PCR, while TCRdb's copy carries only in-frame clones and drops some. This sample yields hundreds of thousands of clones, of which about nine tenths are seen a single time; 4% to 4.5% belongs to the top ten. Sequencing input: peripheral blood. These receptors came from a man aged 50-60 years with acute or convalescent COVID-19. Both conserved end residues are trimmed from each CDR3.

v_call | cdr3_aa
TRBV10-3 | AISDNRHLSGNTIY
TRBV11-3 | ASSSGRGSNEQF
TRBV6-6 | ASSPRTGIYNEQF
TRBV24-1 | ATSLGGTSTDTQY
TRBV7-9 | ASSYGTGKQPQH
TRBV21-1 | ASSKVGDQRTGGCQETQY
TRBV7-8 | ASSLEGPTGRQPQH
TRBV9 | ASSVGGAGGSSGYEQY
TRBV5-1 | ASSLGGGETQY
TRBV6-5 | ASSGDRYSGNTIY
TRBV2 | ASSELQGLGANVLT
TRBV25-1 | ASSGDRGRTNEKLF
TRBV5-6 | ASSLVDSEAF
TRBV19 | ASSIEASNQPQH
TRBV10-3 | AISVQGRDSPLH
TRBV5-5 | ASSEGQLYNEQF
TRBV5-1 | ASSGLAGGHTDTQY
TRBV7-2 | ASSSRVGNQPQH
TRBV6-5 | ASSLGDRNTEAF
TRBV28 | ATGTATEAF
TRBV7-2 | ASSLVTDYGYT
TRBV6-5 | ASSLDSLNYGYT
TRBV19 | ASSMASTGSYEQY
TRBV12-3/TRBV12-4 | ASSFSVSTEAF
TRBV5-5 | ASSPGQGENQPQH
TRBV10-3 | AISEPPGQPQH
TRBV25-1 | ASSEFGGTGNTIY
TRBV7-2 | ASRPKIQIETQY
TRBV21-1 | ASSDGRGNTEAF
TRBV7-9 | ASSLVYGGTEAF
TRBV18 | ASSDSAGGETQY
TRBV12-5 | ASASPGGSNQPQH
TRBV19 | ASTPGIEGTYGYT
TRBV9 | ASSALDPVRDEQF
TRBV29-1 | SVEQLGNEQF
TRBV14 | ASSQLRNTIY
TRBV6-5 | ASSFGQGGTEAF
TRBV10-1 | ASNQDRGRGYSNQPQH
TRBV5-1 | ASSLDGTSHQPQH
TRBV18 | ASSRGQGTDGYT
TRBV10-2 | ASSESGTGSYNEQF
TRBV27 | ASSPRDRGWNTEAF
TRBV18 | ASSQYDAASGKY
TRBV7-9 | ASSSKGLLSNEQF
TRBV5-6 | ASSLNLGPGTEAF
TRBV6-5 | ASSRQTGNYGYT
TRBV6-6 | ASRNTGGRGNTIY
TRBV19 | ASSINGVINSPLH
TRBV6-5 | ASRKRGRNTEAF
TRBV6-5 | ASSQTLPQH
TRBV30 | AWSNRGRSPLH
TRBV5-1 | ASSLASGIETGELF
TRBV3-1/TRBV3-2 | ASSNMQGKGGYT
TRBV9 | ASNDRGPYGYT
TRBV6-5 | ASTTGVPTFYGYT
TRBV7-2 | ASSLNAGTGGMNTEAF
TRBV19 | ASSPHHRGISYEQY
TRBV5-6 | ASSRPGTGNTEAF
TRBV11-2 | ASSAGRGGGRADTQY